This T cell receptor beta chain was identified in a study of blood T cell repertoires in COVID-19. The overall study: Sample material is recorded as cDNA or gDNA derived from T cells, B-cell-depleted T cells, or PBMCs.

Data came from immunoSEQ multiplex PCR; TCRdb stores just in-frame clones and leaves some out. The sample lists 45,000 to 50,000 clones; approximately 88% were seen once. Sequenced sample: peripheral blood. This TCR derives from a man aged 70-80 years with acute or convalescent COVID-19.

DNA of the CDR3: TGTGCCAGCAGCTTAGGCGACAGGGGGTCGAATGAAAAACTGTTTTTT. It is translated as CASSLGDRGSNEKLFF. The genes are TRBV7-9 and TRBJ1-4; 9 positions match TRBD1. The CDR3 has 16 residues. Unmatched junction bases numbered 5, after V lost 1 base and J lost 5 bases. Germline CDR1 SEHNR, CDR2 FQNEAQ (reference sequence). The variable domain in full, with the rest retrieved from reference TRBV7-9 and TRBJ1-4, is DTGVSQNPRHKITKRGQNVTFRCDPISEHNRLYWYRQTLGQGPEFLTYFQNEAQLEKSRLLSDRFSAERPKGSFSTLEIQRTEQGDSAMYLCASSLGDRGSNEKLFFGSGTQLSVL.